The rows below give T cell receptor beta chains drawn from one sample of a study of T cell clonotyping in hematopoietic cell transplantation. The repertoire was sequenced with immunoSEQ multiplex PCR; TCRdb's copy has only in-frame clones and lacks some. Among 13,000 or so clones, approximately 92% were seen once, and the ten largest hold 7.8%. Specimen: PBMCs, collected 100 days after allogeneic stem cell transplant. These receptors were taken from a female patient aged 50 to 65 who had an allogeneic stem cell transplant from an unrelated donor, so the T cells may come from the graft donor. Some clones in this sample may be carry-over from other donors' samples. CDR3s include the opening cysteine and the closing phenylalanine or tryptophan.

j_call,cdr3_length,v_call,cdr3_aa
TRBJ1-5,14,TRBV28,CASRERQEWQPQHF
TRBJ2-7,9,TRBV11-3,CASSLGIWF
TRBJ2-2,15,TRBV6-5,CASSYEIWGAGELFF
TRBJ2-1,16,TRBV15,CATSGGGNPSYNEQFF
TRBJ2-2,16,TRBV18,CASSPLPVAIPGELFF
TRBJ1-3,16,TRBV9,CASSVASPRTGNTIYF
TRBJ1-1,15,TRBV25-1,CASSEAGGMNTEAFF
TRBJ1-2,18,TRBV5-1,CASSLHSGFGNYTYGYTF
TRBJ1-3,16,TRBV5-1,CASSSGRIFSGNTIYF
TRBJ1-2,14,TRBV7-2,CASSPGQRSYGYTF
TRBJ1-2,13,TRBV19,CASSSGLNYGYTF
TRBJ1-2,13,TRBV5-8,CASSARANYGYTF
TRBJ1-5,16,TRBV6-5,CASSSWPNYSNQPQHF
TRBJ2-7,16,TRBV19,CASSIGATGLVYEQYF
TRBJ2-1,13,TRBV11-3,CASSLTNYNEQFF
TRBJ1-5,13,TRBV30,CAWAGQQNQPQHF
TRBJ2-1,14,TRBV27,CASSVGSTYNEQFF
TRBJ1-2,14,TRBV19,CASSPPPGLYGYTF
TRBJ2-2,19,TRBV4-2,CASSQPGGTSGPNTGELFF
TRBJ1-1,12,TRBV11-2,CASSFNRDEAFF
TRBJ1-4,17,TRBV4-1,CASSQAPQGTTNEKLFF
TRBJ1-1,14,TRBV7-2,CASSLGTTYTEAFF
TRBJ1-3,17,TRBV30,CAWSKAGGAFSGNTIYF
TRBJ1-2,13,TRBV10-1,CASSESPYYGYTF
TRBJ2-7,15,TRBV28,CASSLSRDSSYEQYF
TRBJ1-4,15,TRBV9,CASSTGQGGGEKLFF
TRBJ1-1,16,TRBV29-1,CSVDGYPTALNTEAFF
TRBJ2-1,16,TRBV11-3,CASSPRAAVGYNEQFF
TRBJ2-6,14,TRBV6-1,CASSDNSGANVLTF
TRBJ2-5,16,TRBV27,CASSLSYSGYQETQYF
TRBJ1-2,13,TRBV29-1,CSASPEGNYGYTF
TRBJ1-1,16,TRBV18,CASSPRAGGAGEEAFF
TRBJ2-1,11,TRBV6-6,CASSSGTGRFF
TRBJ2-5,14,TRBV25-1,CASSPAGPIETQYF
TRBJ2-3,15,TRBV5-1,CASSLMGQGTHTQYF
TRBJ2-1,14,TRBV21-1,CASTQRKGSHEQFF
TRBJ1-3,14,TRBV10-2,CASRDSLGGNTIYF
TRBJ1-4,13,TRBV9,CASSRGTEEKLFF
TRBJ1-1,13,TRBV2,CASSPPGDTEAFF
TRBJ2-1,15,TRBV4-1,CASSRSGDSYNEQFF
TRBJ2-5,15,TRBV6-5,CASTTTGQGAATQYF
TRBJ1-4,15,TRBV7-2,CASSFTGATNEKLFF
TRBJ2-1,16,TRBV4-1,CASSQEEAGAYNEQFF
TRBJ1-4,13,TRBV11-3,CASSSRTGRKLFF
TRBJ1-5,17,TRBV5-1,CASSSVPLGQLNQPQHF
TRBJ1-2,14,TRBV5-4,CASSLRAGTYGYTF
TRBJ1-5,16,TRBV2,CASTRGGGGGNQPQHF
TRBJ1-1,14,TRBV6-5,CASSRDLMNTEAFF
TRBJ2-2,16,TRBV28,CASSFLDSSYTGELFF
TRBJ1-2,16,TRBV4-2,CASSPPPGPTVYGYTF
TRBJ1-5,13,TRBV7-9,CASSTQGDQPQHF
TRBJ1-2,18,TRBV19,CASSIEGLGVRPNYGYTF